This TCR beta chain emerged from a study of T cells in Graves' hyperthyroidism and ophthalmopathy. At least ten counts were recorded for this clonotype. Amplified TCR beta CDR3 regions derived from RNA transcripts. With the HTBI primer set, the TCR CDR3 went through a first round of RT-PCR. TCRdb analysed the multiplex PCR reads with MiXCR anew, one entry per CDR3 protein. The sample carries almost 350,000 distinct CDR3 sequences, 15% to 20% recorded once. CDR1 is MNHNS, CDR2 SASEGT, per germline. The CDR3 totals 13 residues. Unmatched junction bases numbered 4, after V lost 5 bases and J lost 7 bases.

V and J are TRBV6-1 and TRBJ2-7, with 11 nucleotides matching TRBD2. This receptor was taken from a woman between 35 and 50 years old with Graves' ophthalmopathy. What was sequenced was blood. This CDR3 is CASSRTSGSEQYF. In DNA, the CDR3 is TGTGCCAGCAGTCGCACTAGCGGGAGTGAGCAGTACTTC.